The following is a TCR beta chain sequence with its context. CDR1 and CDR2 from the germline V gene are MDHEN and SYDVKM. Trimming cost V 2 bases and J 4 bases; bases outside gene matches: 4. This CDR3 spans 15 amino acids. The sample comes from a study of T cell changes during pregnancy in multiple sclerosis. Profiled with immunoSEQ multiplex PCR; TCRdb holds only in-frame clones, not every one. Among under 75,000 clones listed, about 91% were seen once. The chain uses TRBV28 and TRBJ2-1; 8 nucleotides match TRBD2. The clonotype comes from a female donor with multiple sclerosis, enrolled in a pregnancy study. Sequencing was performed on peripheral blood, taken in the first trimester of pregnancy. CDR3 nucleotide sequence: TGTGCCAGCAGTTTAGCGGGAGGATTGTACAATGAGCAGTTCTTC. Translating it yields CASSLAGGLYNEQFF.